Listed here are 13 T cell receptor beta chains from one sample, sequenced in a study of OX40 agonist ivuxolimab in advanced cancers. TCRdb keeps only in-frame clones here, not all; method: immunoSEQ multiplex PCR. The repertoire holds about 48,000 clones, with approximately 87% as singletons. Sample: CD4+ or CD8+ T cells sorted from blood, taken in a trial of the OX40 agonist ivuxolimab. These receptors came from an adult with an advanced solid tumor such as melanoma, head and neck, liver or kidney cancer.

A single count supports this clone. Written as DNA, the CDR3 is TGCAGCGTTGAAGATGGGGGGAGGGCTGAAGCTTTCTTT. This sequence encodes CSVEDGGRAEAFF. The V gene is TRBV29-1, the J gene TRBJ1-1, with D possibly matching TRBD1 (5 bases). The V and J ends lost 0 bases and 6 bases respectively, with 11 bases between them. The CDR3 has 13 residues. Germline V CDR1 and CDR2: SQVTM, ANQGSEA.

This clone appeared a few times. The genes are TRBV4-1 and TRBJ2-1; TRBD1 matches at 8 bases. This CDR3 has 16 amino acids. V was pared by 0 bases and J by 7 bases, with 8 bases of the junction left unmatched. Germline CDR1 reads MGHRA; CDR2 reads YSYEKL. The CDR3 reads CASSQDKGQGFNEQFF. In nucleotides, the CDR3 is TGCGCCAGCAGCCAAGATAAAGGACAGGGTTTTAATGAGCAGTTCTTC.

The chain employs TRBV13 and TRBJ2-7; 9 bases match TRBD2. J lost 5 bases, V lost 5 bases, and 13 bases had no gene match. CDR1 PRHDT and CDR2 FYEKMQ come from the germline V gene (reference sequence). The CDR3 sequence is 16 residues long. The CDR3 reads CASSASHGGRADEQYF. DNA of the CDR3: TGTGCCAGCAGCGCATCACACGGCGGGAGGGCCGACGAGCAGTACTTC.

The V gene is TRBV4-3, the J gene TRBJ1-4; maybe TRBD1 (5 bases). The V end lost 4 bases, the J end lost 3 bases, and 9 bases lay between the germline ends. Germline assignment: CDR1 LGHNA and CDR2 YSLEER. The CDR3 has 14 residues. DNA for the CDR3: TGCGCCAGCAGCCGGGACCCACCTAATGAAAAACTGTTTTTT. This codes for CASSRDPPNEKLFF.

The gene calls are TRBV6-1 and TRBJ1-5, with 8 bases matching TRBD1. The CDR3 has 15 residues. The V gene end was trimmed by 6 bases and the J gene end by 0 bases; junction bases not matched to a gene: 4. In germline, CDR1 is MNHNS, CDR2 SASEGT. Written as DNA, the CDR3 is TGTGCCAGCAGCACAGGGGGGTATAGCAATCAGCCCCAGCATTTT. Protein sequence: CASSTGGYSNQPQHF.

V gene TRBV4-1 combines with J gene TRBJ2-3; 9 bases match TRBD2. The V segment lost 1 base and the J segment 3 bases; nucleotides outside the gene matches: 5. Germline V CDR1 and CDR2: MGHRA, YSYEKL. This CDR3 is built from 16 residues. The CDR3 DNA is TGCGCCAGCAGCCAAGGGAATAGCGGGAGTACAGATACGCAGTATTTT. As protein: CASSQGNSGSTDTQYF.

The chain combines TRBV4-3 with TRBJ1-4, with D uncertain. V was shortened by 1 base and J by 12 bases, with 9 bases between the two germline ends. Germline V gene data show CDR1 as LGHNA and CDR2 as YSLEER. This CDR3 contains 12 residues. CDR3 loop: CASSQVGRELFF. For the CDR3, the DNA is TGCGCCAGCAGCCAAGTCGGACGGGAACTGTTTTTT.

The CDR3 loop is CASSQDSAGGRREQFF. The CDR3 region has the DNA TGCGCCAGCAGCCAAGATTCAGCGGGAGGCCGTCGGGAGCAGTTCTTC. The rearrangement uses TRBV4-3 and TRBJ2-1; 9 bases line up with TRBD2. The CDR3 has 16 residues. After removal of 0 bases from V and 10 bases from J, the junction contained 10 bases not matched to a gene. Germline V lookup: CDR1 LGHNA, CDR2 YSLEER.

This clone was recorded once. This chain links TRBV5-4 with TRBJ2-7, with 9 bases matching TRBD1. The ends lost 3 bases at V and 5 bases at J; junction bases unmatched: 0. Germline V gene lookup returns CDR1 SGHNT and CDR2 YYREEE (reference sequence). The CDR3 is 12 residues long. The CDR3 DNA is TGTGCCAGCAGCTACAGGGGGCACGAGCAGTACTTC. It codes for CASSYRGHEQYF.

The genes are TRBV19 and TRBJ2-5; D unresolved. Trimming removed 3 bases from V and 0 bases from J, with 8 bases in between. The CDR3 extends over 14 amino acids. Germline CDR1 is LNHDA and CDR2 is SQIVND (reference sequence). The CDR3 sequence is CASSMGLYQETQYF. CDR3 coding DNA: TGTGCCAGTAGTATGGGCCTGTACCAAGAGACCCAGTACTTC. The variable domain in full, with the rest retrieved from reference TRBV19 and TRBJ2-5, is DGGITQSPKYLFRKEGQNVTLSCEQNLNHDAMYWYRQDPGQGLRLIYYSQIVNDFQKGDIAEGYSVSREKKESFPLTVTSAQKNPTAFYLCASSMGLYQETQYFGPGTRLLVL.

The CDR3 DNA reads TGTGCCAGCAGTTCGGCTGGGGTAGAGACCCAGTACTTC. This translates into CASSSAGVETQYF. The gene calls are TRBV6-5 and TRBJ2-5; D is undetermined. Germline-derived CDR1 and CDR2 are MNHEY and SVGAGI. The V end lost 4 bases, the J end lost 4 bases, and 10 bases lay between the germline ends. This CDR3 has 13 residues.

The chain has TRBV27 and TRBJ1-1; no reliable D call. V was clipped by 5 bases and J by 4 bases, with 26 bases between them. Looked up from germline, CDR1 is MNHEY and CDR2 is SMNVEV (reference sequence). This CDR3 region has 18 residues. The CDR3 DNA sequence: TGTGCCAGCAGTCCCCCGGAGAGGACTGGGATAATGGGCACTGAAGCTTTCTTT. Translated: CASSPPERTGIMGTEAFF.

This rearrangement joins TRBV4-3 to TRBJ2-1; D is unclear. The germline V gene has CDR1 LGHNA and CDR2 YSLEER. This CDR3 region has 13 residues. Between the trimmed V and J ends, which lost 1 base and 3 bases, there was a span of 4 bases. CDR3 sequence reads: CASSQGDYNEQFF. The CDR3 DNA reads as TGCGCCAGCAGCCAAGGGGACTACAATGAGCAGTTCTTC.